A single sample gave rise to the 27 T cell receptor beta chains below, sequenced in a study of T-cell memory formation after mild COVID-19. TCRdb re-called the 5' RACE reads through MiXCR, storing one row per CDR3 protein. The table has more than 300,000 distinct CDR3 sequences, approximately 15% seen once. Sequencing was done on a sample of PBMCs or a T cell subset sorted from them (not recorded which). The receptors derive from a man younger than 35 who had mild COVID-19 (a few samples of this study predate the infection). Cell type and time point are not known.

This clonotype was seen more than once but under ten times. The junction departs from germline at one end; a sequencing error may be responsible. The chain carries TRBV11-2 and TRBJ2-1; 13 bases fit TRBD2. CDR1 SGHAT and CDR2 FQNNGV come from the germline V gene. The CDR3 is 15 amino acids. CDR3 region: CASSTRTSGGPNTIF. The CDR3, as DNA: TGTGCCAGCAGCACCCGGACTAGCGGGGGCCCAAACACGATCTTC.

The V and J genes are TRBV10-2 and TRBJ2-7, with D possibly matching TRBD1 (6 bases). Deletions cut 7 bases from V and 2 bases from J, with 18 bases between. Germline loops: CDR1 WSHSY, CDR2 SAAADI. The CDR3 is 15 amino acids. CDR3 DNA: TGCGCCAGCATCTCCGGGCCAGGGGCCCCCTACGAGCAGTACTTC. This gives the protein CASISGPGAPYEQYF.

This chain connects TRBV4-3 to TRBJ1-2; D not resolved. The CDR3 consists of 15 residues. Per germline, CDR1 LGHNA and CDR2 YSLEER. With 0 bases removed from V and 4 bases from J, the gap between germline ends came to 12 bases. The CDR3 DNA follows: TGCGCCAGCAGCCAAGACCCGCCTTTTATCTATGGCTACACCTTC. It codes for CASSQDPPFIYGYTF.

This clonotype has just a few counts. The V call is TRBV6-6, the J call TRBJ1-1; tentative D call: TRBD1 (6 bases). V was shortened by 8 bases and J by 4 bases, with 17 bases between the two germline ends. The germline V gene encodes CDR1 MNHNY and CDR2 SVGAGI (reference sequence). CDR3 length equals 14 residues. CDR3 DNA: TGTGCCAGCCAGGAACAGGGAGTTCGCACTGAAGCTTTCTTT. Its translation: CASQEQGVRTEAFF.

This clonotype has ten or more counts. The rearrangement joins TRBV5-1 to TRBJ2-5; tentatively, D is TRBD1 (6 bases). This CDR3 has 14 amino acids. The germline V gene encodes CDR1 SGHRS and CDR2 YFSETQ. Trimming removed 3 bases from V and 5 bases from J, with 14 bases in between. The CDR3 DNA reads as TGCGCCAGCAGCTCTAGGGACACCGAGGAGACCCAGTACTTC. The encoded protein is CASSSRDTEETQYF.

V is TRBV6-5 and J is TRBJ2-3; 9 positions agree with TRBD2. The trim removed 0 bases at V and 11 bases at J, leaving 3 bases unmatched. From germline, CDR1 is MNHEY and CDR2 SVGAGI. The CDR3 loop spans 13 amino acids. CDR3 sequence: CASSYSIAGEQYF. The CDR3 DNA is TGTGCCAGCAGTTACTCAATAGCGGGAGAGCAGTATTTT.

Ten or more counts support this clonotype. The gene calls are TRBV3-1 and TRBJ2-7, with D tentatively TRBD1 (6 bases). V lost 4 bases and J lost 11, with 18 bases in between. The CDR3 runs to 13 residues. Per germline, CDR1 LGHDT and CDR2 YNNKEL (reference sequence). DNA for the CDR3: TGTGCCAGCAGCCCTACTCCGACAGGTATAAAGTACTTC. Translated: CASSPTPTGIKYF.

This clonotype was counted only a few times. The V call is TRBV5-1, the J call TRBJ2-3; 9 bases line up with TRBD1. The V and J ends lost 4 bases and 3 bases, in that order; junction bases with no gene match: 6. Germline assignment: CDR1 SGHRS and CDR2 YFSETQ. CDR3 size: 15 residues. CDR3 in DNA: TGCGCCAGCAGCCCTCTGGGGACAGGGACAGATACGCAGTATTTT. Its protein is CASSPLGTGTDTQYF.

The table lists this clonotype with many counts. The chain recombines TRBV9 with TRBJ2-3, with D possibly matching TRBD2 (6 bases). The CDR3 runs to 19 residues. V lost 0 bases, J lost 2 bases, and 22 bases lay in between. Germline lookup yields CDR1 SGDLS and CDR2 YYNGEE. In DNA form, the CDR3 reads TGTGCCAGCAGCGTAGCTGGGGGGACCTTAAGGGGCAACACAGATACGCAGTATTTT. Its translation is CASSVAGGTLRGNTDTQYF.

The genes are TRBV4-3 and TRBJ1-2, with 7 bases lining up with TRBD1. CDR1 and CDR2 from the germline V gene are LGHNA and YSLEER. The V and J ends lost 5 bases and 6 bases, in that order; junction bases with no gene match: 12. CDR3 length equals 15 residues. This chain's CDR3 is CASSLRQGSSDGYTF. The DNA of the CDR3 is TGCGCCAGCAGCTTAAGACAGGGTTCCAGTGATGGCTACACCTTC.

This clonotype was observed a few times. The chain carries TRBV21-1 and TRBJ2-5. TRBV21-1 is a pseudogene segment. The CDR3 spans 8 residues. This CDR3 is CASRSQYF. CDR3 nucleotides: TGTGCCAGCAGGTCCCAGTACTTC.

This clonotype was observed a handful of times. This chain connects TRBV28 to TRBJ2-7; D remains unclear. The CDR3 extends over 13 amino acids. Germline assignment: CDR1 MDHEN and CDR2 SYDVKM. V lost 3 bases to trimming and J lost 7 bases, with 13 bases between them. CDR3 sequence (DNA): TGTGCCAGCAGTTTTAGGGCAGACGATGAGCAGTACGTC. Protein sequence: CASSFRADDEQYV.

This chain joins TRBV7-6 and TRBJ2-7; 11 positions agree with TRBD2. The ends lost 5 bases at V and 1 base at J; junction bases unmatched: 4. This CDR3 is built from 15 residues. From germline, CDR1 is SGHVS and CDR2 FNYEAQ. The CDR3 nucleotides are TGTGCCAGCAGCGAGGGACTAGCGGATTCCTACGAGCAGTACTTC. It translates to CASSEGLADSYEQYF.

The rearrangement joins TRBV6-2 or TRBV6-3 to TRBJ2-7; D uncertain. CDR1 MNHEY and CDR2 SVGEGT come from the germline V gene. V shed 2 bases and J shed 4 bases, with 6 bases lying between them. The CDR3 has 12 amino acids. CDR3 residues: CASSYPGYEQYV. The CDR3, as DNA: TGTGCCAGCAGTTACCCCGGATACGAGCAGTACGTC.

The CDR3 region has the DNA TGCAGTGCTAGAGATTGGCAGCGAGGAGCCAAAAACATTCAGTACTTC. Translated: CSARDWQRGAKNIQYF. The rearrangement uses TRBV20-1 and TRBJ2-4, with D unresolved. V lost 0 bases, J lost 0 bases, and 12 bases lay in between. This CDR3 has 16 amino acids. Germline-derived CDR1 and CDR2 are DFQATT and SNEGSKA (reference sequence).

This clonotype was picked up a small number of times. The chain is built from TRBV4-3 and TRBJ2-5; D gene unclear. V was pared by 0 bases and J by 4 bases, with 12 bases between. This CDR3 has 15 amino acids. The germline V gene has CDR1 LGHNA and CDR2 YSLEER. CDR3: CASSQDPLVRETQYF. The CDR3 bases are TGCGCCAGCAGCCAAGATCCCTTAGTCCGAGAGACCCAGTACTTC.

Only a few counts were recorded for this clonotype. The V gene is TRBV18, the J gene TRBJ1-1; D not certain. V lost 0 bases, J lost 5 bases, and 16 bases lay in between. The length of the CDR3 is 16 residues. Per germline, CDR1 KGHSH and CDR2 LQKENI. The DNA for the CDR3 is TGTGCCAGCTCACCACCTTTGGACCATAAGCGGACTGAAGCTTTCTTT. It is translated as CASSPPLDHKRTEAFF.

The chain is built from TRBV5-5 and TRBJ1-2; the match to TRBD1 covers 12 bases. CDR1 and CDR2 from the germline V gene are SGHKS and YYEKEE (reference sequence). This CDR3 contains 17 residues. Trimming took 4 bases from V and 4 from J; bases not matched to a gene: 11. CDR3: CASSPGTGGYDLYGYTF. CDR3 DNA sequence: TGTGCCAGCAGCCCCGGGACAGGGGGCTACGATCTCTATGGCTACACCTTC.

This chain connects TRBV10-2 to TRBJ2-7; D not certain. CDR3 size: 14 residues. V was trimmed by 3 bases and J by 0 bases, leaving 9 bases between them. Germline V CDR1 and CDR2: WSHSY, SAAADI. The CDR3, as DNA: TGCGCCAGCAGTGAACTGAGAAGCTCCTACGAGCAGTACGTC. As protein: CASSELRSSYEQYV.

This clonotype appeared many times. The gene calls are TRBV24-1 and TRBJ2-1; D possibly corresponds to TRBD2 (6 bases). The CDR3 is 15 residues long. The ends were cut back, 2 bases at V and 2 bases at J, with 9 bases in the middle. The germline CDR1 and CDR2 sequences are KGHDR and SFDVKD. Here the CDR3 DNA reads TGTGCCACCAGTGATTCGACTAGGGCCTACAATGAGCAGTTCTTC. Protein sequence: CATSDSTRAYNEQFF.

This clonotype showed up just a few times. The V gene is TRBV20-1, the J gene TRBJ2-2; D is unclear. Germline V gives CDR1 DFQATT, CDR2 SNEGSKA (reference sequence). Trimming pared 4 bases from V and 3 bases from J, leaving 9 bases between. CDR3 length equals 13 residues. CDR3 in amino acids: CSAKDRDTGELFF. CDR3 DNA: TGCAGTGCTAAGGACCGAGACACCGGGGAGCTGTTTTTT.

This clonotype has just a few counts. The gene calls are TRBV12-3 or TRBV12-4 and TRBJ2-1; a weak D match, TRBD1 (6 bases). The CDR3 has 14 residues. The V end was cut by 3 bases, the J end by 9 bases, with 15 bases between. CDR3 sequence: CASSLQGRGVEQFF. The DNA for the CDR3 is TGTGCCAGCAGTTTGCAGGGGCGAGGCGTTGAGCAGTTCTTC.

This CDR3 reads CASSRLAGGLNEQFF. CDR3 DNA sequence: TGTGCCAGCAGCCGACTAGCGGGGGGGCTCAATGAGCAGTTCTTC. The rearrangement uses TRBV6-5 and TRBJ2-1; 14 bases are a match to TRBD2. CDR1 and CDR2 (germline): MNHEY, SVGAGI. Losses at the gene ends were 6 bases for V and 6 bases for J; bases not matched to a gene: 4. There are 15 residues in the CDR3.

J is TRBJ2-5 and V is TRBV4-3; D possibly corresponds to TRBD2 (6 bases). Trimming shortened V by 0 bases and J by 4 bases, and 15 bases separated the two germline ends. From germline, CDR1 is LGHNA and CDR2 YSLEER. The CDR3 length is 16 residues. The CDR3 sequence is CASSQDWRDGRETQYF. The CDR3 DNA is TGCGCCAGCAGCCAAGATTGGCGGGACGGGAGAGAGACCCAGTACTTC.

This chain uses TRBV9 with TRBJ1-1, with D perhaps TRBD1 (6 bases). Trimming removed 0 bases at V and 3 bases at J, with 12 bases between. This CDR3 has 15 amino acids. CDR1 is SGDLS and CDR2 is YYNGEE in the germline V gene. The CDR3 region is CASSVGQGWDTEAFF. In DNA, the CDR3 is TGTGCCAGCAGCGTAGGGCAGGGGTGGGACACTGAAGCTTTCTTT.

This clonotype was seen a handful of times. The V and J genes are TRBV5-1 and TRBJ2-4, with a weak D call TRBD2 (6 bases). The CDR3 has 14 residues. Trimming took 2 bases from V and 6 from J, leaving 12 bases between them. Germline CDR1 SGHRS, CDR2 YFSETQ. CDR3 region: CASSFGGAGNIQYF. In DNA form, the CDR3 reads TGCGCCAGCAGCTTTGGCGGGGCGGGAAACATTCAGTACTTC.

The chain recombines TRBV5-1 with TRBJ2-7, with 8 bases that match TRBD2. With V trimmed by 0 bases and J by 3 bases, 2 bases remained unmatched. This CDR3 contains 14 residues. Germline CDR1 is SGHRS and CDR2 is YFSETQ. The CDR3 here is CASSLDSGDYEQYF. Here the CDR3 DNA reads TGCGCCAGCAGCTTGGATAGCGGGGACTACGAGCAGTACTTC.